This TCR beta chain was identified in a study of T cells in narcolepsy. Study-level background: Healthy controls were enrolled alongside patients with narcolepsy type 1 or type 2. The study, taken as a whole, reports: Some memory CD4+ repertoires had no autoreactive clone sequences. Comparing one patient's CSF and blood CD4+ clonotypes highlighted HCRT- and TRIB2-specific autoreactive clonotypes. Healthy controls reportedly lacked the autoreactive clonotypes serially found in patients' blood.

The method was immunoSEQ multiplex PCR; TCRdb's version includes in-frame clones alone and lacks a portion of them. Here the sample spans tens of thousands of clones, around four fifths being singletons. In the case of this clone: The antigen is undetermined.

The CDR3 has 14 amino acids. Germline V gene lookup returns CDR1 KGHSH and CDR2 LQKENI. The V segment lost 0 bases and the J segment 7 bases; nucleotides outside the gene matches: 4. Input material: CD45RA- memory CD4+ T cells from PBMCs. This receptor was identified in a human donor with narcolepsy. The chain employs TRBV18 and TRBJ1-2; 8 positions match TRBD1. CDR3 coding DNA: TGTGCCAGCTCACCACCGGAGGACAGGGCTGGCTACACCTTC. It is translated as CASSPPEDRAGYTF.